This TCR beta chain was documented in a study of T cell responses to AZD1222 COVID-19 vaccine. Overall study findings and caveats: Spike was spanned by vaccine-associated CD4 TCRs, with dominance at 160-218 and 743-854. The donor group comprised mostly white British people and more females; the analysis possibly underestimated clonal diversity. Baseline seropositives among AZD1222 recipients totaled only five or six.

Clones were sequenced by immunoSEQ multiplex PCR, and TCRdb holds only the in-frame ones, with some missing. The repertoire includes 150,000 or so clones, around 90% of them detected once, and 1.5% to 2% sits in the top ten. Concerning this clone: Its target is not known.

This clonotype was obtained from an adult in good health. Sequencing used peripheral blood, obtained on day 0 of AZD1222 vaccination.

CDR3 bases: TGTGCCACCAGCAGAGAGGCCGCTCCGGAGACCCAGTACTTC. Protein: CATSREAAPETQYF. The V gene is TRBV15, the J gene TRBJ2-5, with no clear D. Looked up from germline, CDR1 is LNHNV and CDR2 is YYDKDF (reference sequence). Trimming shortened V by 0 bases and J by 5 bases, and 10 bases separated the two germline ends. The CDR3 is 14 amino acids.